Below, 13 T cell receptor beta chains from the same sample are listed, as sequenced in a study of regulatory T cells in long-lasting Graves disease. The time point: newly diagnosed GD, antithyroid drugs for less than 3 months. From RNA extracted from PBMCs, the TCR library was made. For TCR beta, libraries came from iRepertoire HTBI primers and Arm-PCR of CDR3 regions. Each CDR3 protein gets one entry after TCRdb re-called the multiplex PCR reads with MiXCR. This sample yields fewer than 400,000 distinct CDR3 sequences, of which over 15% are seen a single time; roughly 35% belongs to the top ten. Sequences were derived from peripheral blood mononuclear cells (PBMCs), sampled at new diagnosis, from a patient treated with antithyroid drugs. These receptors were taken from a female donor with Graves disease.

In regard to this clonotype: Just one base apart from a much larger clone, this may be a read error. The chain joins TRBV20-1 to TRBJ1-1; D gene uncertain. The CDR3 is 13 residues long. Germline V gene lookup returns CDR1 DFQATT and CDR2 SNEGSKA (reference sequence). The germline V and J ends were trimmed by 2 bases and 1 base, with 8 bases remaining between them. CDR3 amino acids: CSARSGSNTEAFF. The CDR3, as DNA: TGCAGTGCTAGAAGCGGGTCGAACACTGAAGCTTTCTTT.

This clonotype was detected many times. The rearrangement links TRBV27 to TRBJ2-5; 8 positions agree with TRBD1. This CDR3 region has 16 residues. In germline, CDR1 is MNHEY, CDR2 SMNVEV (reference sequence). With V trimmed by 5 bases and J by 3 bases, 11 bases remained unmatched. The CDR3 DNA is TGTGCCAGCAGTCTTAAGACAGGGGACACAAAAGAGACCCAGTACTTC. Its protein product is CASSLKTGDTKETQYF.

In regard to this clonotype: This may be a read error: a much more frequent sequence differs by one nucleotide. The CDR3 loop is CASSSGGAPSTGTQYF. The CDR3 bases are TGCGCCAGCAGCTCTGGGGGCGCTCCTAGCACAGGTACGCAGTATTTT. This chain uses TRBV5-1 with TRBJ2-3; maybe TRBD1 (6 bases). The CDR3 is 16 residues long. Germline V lookup: CDR1 SGHRS, CDR2 YFSETQ.

In its sample, this clonotype was seen many times. The CDR3 region is CSASLGGRGETQYF. The DNA for the CDR3 is TGCAGTGCTAGCCTTGGGGGGCGTGGGGAGACCCAGTACTTC. The chain links TRBV20-1 to TRBJ2-5; D possibly uses TRBD1 or TRBD2 (6 bases each). The CDR3 is 14 residues long. The germline V gene encodes CDR1 DFQATT and CDR2 SNEGSKA (reference sequence). With 3 bases removed from V and 5 bases from J, the gap between germline ends came to 16 bases.

The CDR3 loop reads CASSPRGANGELFF. CDR3 bases: TGTGCCAGCAGCCCCAGGGGGGCGAACGGGGAGCTGTTTTTT. This chain joins TRBV11-3 and TRBJ2-2; perhaps TRBD1 as D (7 bases). This CDR3 is 14 amino acids long. CDR1 SGHNT and CDR2 YENEEA come from the germline V gene. V gave up 5 bases and J gave up 7 bases, with 14 bases separating them.

This clonotype was observed many times. The chain recombines TRBV10-3 with TRBJ2-5; TRBD1 is a possible D gene (5 bases). The V and J ends lost 4 bases and 5 bases respectively, with 11 bases between them. The germline CDR1 and CDR2 sequences are ENHRY and SYGVKD. The CDR3 totals 13 residues. CDR3 residues: CAISGGPPETQYF. In nucleotides, the CDR3 is TGTGCCATCAGTGGGGGCCCCCCGGAGACCCAGTACTTC.

The chain links TRBV19 to TRBJ2-5; 9 nucleotides line up with TRBD2. This CDR3 comprises 15 residues. Trimming took 5 bases from V and 4 from J; bases not matched to a gene: 8. Germline assignment: CDR1 LNHDA and CDR2 SQIVND (reference sequence). CDR3 DNA sequence: TGTGCCAGTAGTCTCGGGACTAGCCCGGGAGAGACCCAGTACTTC. It yields the protein CASSLGTSPGETQYF.

This clonotype was seen at least ten times. The chain has TRBV10-3 and TRBJ1-1; TRBD1 matches 9 bases. Germline lookup yields CDR1 ENHRY and CDR2 SYGVKD. With V trimmed by 6 bases and J by 4 bases, 6 bases remained unmatched. CDR3 size: 14 residues. CDR3 region: CAIRVGQGSTEAFF. The CDR3 nucleotides read TGTGCCATCAGAGTTGGACAGGGGAGCACTGAAGCTTTCTTT.

At least ten counts were recorded for this clonotype. CDR3 coding DNA: TGTGCCAGCAGCTTCCCGGGACAGGGGGTTTCGGGGCAAGAGACCCAGTACTTC. Translation: CASSFPGQGVSGQETQYF. The chain couples TRBV5-8 to TRBJ2-5; 11 bases match TRBD1. The CDR3 runs to 18 residues. Germline CDR1 and CDR2: SGHTS and YDEGEE. The trim removed 2 bases at V and 2 bases at J, leaving 11 bases unmatched.

In its sample, this clonotype was seen many times. The chain combines TRBV19 with TRBJ2-7; 13 bases are a match to TRBD2. After removal of 8 bases from V and 3 bases from J, the junction contained 7 bases not matched to a gene. CDR1 and CDR2 (germline): LNHDA, SQIVND (reference sequence). This CDR3 has 15 residues. Here the CDR3 DNA reads TGTGCCAGTCGGACTAGCGGGAGTGGGAGCTACGAGCAGTACTTC. It codes for CASRTSGSGSYEQYF.

The table lists this clonotype with many counts. The rearrangement joins TRBV20-1 to TRBJ1-6; D gene uncertain. V was trimmed by 0 bases and J by 8 bases, leaving 8 bases between them. The CDR3 extends over 13 amino acids. Germline CDR1 reads DFQATT; CDR2 reads SNEGSKA (reference sequence). DNA of the CDR3: TGCAGTGCTAGAGATGCCCTAGATTCACCCCTCCACTTT. As protein: CSARDALDSPLHF.

This clonotype was found many times. The chain is built from TRBV6-1 and TRBJ2-1, with no clear D. CDR1 is MNHNS, CDR2 SASEGT, per germline. The CDR3 covers 12 residues. The V gene lost 6 bases and the J gene lost 2 bases, with 5 bases spanning the gap. The CDR3: CASRSAYNEQFF. Written as DNA, the CDR3 is TGTGCCAGCAGGTCTGCCTACAATGAGCAGTTCTTC.

The table lists this clonotype with many counts. The rearrangement links TRBV7-2 to TRBJ2-7; D remains unclear. This CDR3 has 14 residues. Germline lookup yields CDR1 SGHTA and CDR2 FQGNSA. With 5 bases removed from V and 3 bases from J, the gap between germline ends came to 14 bases. The chain's CDR3 is CASSGWPYRYEQYF. DNA of the CDR3: TGTGCCAGCAGCGGGTGGCCCTACCGCTACGAGCAGTACTTC.